A single sample gave rise to the 31 T cell receptor beta chains below, sequenced in a study of cytomegalovirus exposure and HLA in healthy donors. The PCR had 60 Vbeta and 13 Jbeta primers. Sequencing was performed with immunoSEQ multiplex PCR; in TCRdb, only in-frame clones are kept and a portion is missing. The table lists about 170,000 clones, over 70% of them singletons. Material: PBMCs. Source of these receptors: a woman between 45 and 65 years old in good health and CMV-seropositive.

J is TRBJ2-1 and V is TRBV5-1; D is undetermined. Germline values: CDR1 SGHRS, CDR2 YFSETQ. CDR3 length: 16 amino acids. The V and J ends lost 0 bases and 5 bases respectively, with 15 bases between them. The chain's CDR3 is CASSLGDLDGHNEQFF. The CDR3 nucleotides are TGCGCCAGCAGCTTGGGAGACTTAGACGGCCACAATGAGCAGTTCTTC.

The CDR3 loop is CSASGAGGEKLFF. The CDR3 coding sequence is TGCAGCGCCTCCGGGGCAGGGGGCGAAAAACTGTTTTTT. The chain joins TRBV29-1 to TRBJ1-4; 8 bases match TRBD1. V was clipped by 7 bases and J by 8 bases; unmatched bases: 9. The CDR3 length is 13 residues. Germline values: CDR1 SQVTM, CDR2 ANQGSEA.

This chain links TRBV5-1 with TRBJ2-4; TRBD2 matches 8 bases. J lost 8 bases, V lost 4 bases, and 8 bases had no gene match. Germline CDR1 is SGHRS and CDR2 is YFSETQ. The CDR3 covers 14 residues. CDR3 DNA sequence: TGCGCCAGCAGCGCCGGGACTAGGAGTGACATTCAGTACTTC. Protein product: CASSAGTRSDIQYF.

This clone was seen a few times. This rearrangement joins TRBV21-1 to TRBJ1-1. TRBV21-1 is described as a pseudogene. CDR3 length: 16 amino acids. This CDR3 is CASSPCPGRVNTEAFF. Here the CDR3 DNA reads TGTGCCAGCAGCCCCTGCCCAGGGAGGGTGAACACTGAAGCTTTCTTT.

V usage is TRBV4-3 and J usage is TRBJ1-2, with 7 positions matching TRBD1. Germline trimming cut 1 base from V and 8 bases from J; bases unmatched to any gene: 10. The CDR3 runs to 15 residues. CDR1 is LGHNA and CDR2 is YSLEER in the germline V gene. For the CDR3, the DNA is TGCGCCAGCAGCCAAGGCACGGACAGGCCCAGGGGCTACACCTTC. It yields the protein CASSQGTDRPRGYTF.

This clone was seen more than once but under ten times. This chain joins TRBV28 and TRBJ2-7; 8 bases line up with TRBD2. Per the germline V gene, CDR1 is MDHEN and CDR2 is SYDVKM. This CDR3 region has 14 residues. V was pared by 3 bases and J by 6 bases, with 7 bases of the junction left unmatched. DNA for the CDR3: TGTGCCAGCAGTTTGGCGGGAGGCCGGAGCGAGCAGTACTTC. Amino acid sequence: CASSLAGGRSEQYF.

V is TRBV2 and J is TRBJ1-6, with 10 positions matching TRBD1. Germline V gene data show CDR1 as SNHLY and CDR2 as FYNNEI. The V gene end was trimmed by 1 base and the J gene end by 10 bases; junction bases not matched to a gene: 4. The CDR3 runs to 15 residues. The CDR3 sequence: CASSEGQGAYSPLHF. In nucleotides, the CDR3 is TGTGCCAGCAGTGAAGGACAGGGGGCTTACTCACCCCTCCACTTT.

This clone was counted between two and nine times. The gene calls are TRBV7-9 and TRBJ1-5, with 7 bases lining up with TRBD1. This CDR3 region has 14 residues. The J segment lost 6 bases and the V segment lost 1 base, leaving 3 bases of the junction unmatched. Germline CDR1 reads SEHNR; CDR2 reads FQNEAQ (reference sequence). The DNA of the CDR3 is TGTGCCAGCAGCTTAGGTGGGGACAGTCAGCCCCAGCATTTT. Its protein product is CASSLGGDSQPQHF.

V is TRBV2 and J is TRBJ1-4; 11 bases agree with TRBD1. This CDR3 has 17 residues. With V trimmed by 6 bases and J by 7 bases, 13 bases remained unmatched. Looked up from germline, CDR1 is SNHLY and CDR2 is FYNNEI. CDR3 in amino acids: CASSRLSGGTGGEKLFF. The DNA for the CDR3 is TGTGCCAGCAGCAGACTCTCAGGGGGGACAGGGGGTGAAAAACTGTTTTTT.

J is TRBJ2-1 and V is TRBV18; 12 bases align to TRBD2. The CDR3 loop spans 17 amino acids. V lost 3 bases to trimming and J lost 7 bases; unmatched junction nucleotides: 10. The germline CDR1 and CDR2 sequences are KGHSH and LQKENI. CDR3: CASSPLTSGSGLNEQFF. The CDR3, as DNA: TGTGCCAGCTCACCGCTGACTAGCGGGAGTGGTTTGAATGAGCAGTTCTTC.

The rearrangement uses TRBV19 and TRBJ1-1; possible D gene TRBD1, 5 bases. The ends were cut back, 3 bases at V and 4 bases at J, with 15 bases in the middle. The CDR3 has 15 amino acids. Per the germline V gene, CDR1 is LNHDA and CDR2 is SQIVND (reference sequence). CDR3 bases: TGTGCCAGTAGTATGGCCGTTGTCAGGGCCACTGAAGCTTTCTTT. It translates to CASSMAVVRATEAFF.

The V gene is TRBV11-3, the J gene TRBJ2-4, with 7 nucleotides matching TRBD1. The germline V gene has CDR1 SGHNT and CDR2 YENEEA. The CDR3 sequence is 13 residues long. With 5 bases clipped from V and 12 bases from J, the junction kept 10 bases outside the gene matches. In nucleotides, the CDR3 is TGTGCCAGCAGCCCCGAGGGCAGGGACAGTCAGTACTTC. It specifies CASSPEGRDSQYF.

The chain is built from TRBV19 and TRBJ1-5; unclear D gene. This CDR3 comprises 15 residues. Germline CDR1 is LNHDA and CDR2 is SQIVND (reference sequence). Trimming took 0 bases from V and 3 from J, leaving 9 bases between them. The CDR3 sequence: CASSIDRDNNQPQHF. The CDR3 bases are TGTGCCAGTAGTATAGATCGGGATAACAATCAGCCCCAGCATTTT.

The chain has TRBV18 and TRBJ1-3; tentatively, D is TRBD1 (5 bases). The length of the CDR3 is 14 residues. V was shortened by 2 bases and J by 1 base, with 6 bases between the two germline ends. Germline loops: CDR1 KGHSH, CDR2 LQKENI. CDR3 protein: CASSPDRSGNTIYF. DNA for the CDR3: TGTGCCAGCTCACCAGACAGATCTGGAAACACCATATATTTT.

The V call is TRBV7-2, the J call TRBJ1-2; 12 bases line up with TRBD1. CDR3 length: 14 amino acids. Germline loops: CDR1 SGHTA, CDR2 FQGNSA. Germline trimming cut 8 bases from V and 3 bases from J; bases unmatched to any gene: 4. The CDR3 here is CASSGTGGYYGYTF. The DNA for the CDR3 is TGTGCCAGCTCGGGGACAGGGGGCTACTATGGCTACACCTTC.

The V call is TRBV7-9, the J call TRBJ2-3, with TRBD2 matching over 7 bases. Trimming took 8 bases from V and 3 from J; bases not matched to a gene: 8. The germline V gene has CDR1 SEHNR and CDR2 FQNEAQ (reference sequence). The CDR3 covers 14 residues. CDR3 sequence: CASVPGRETDTQYF. In nucleotides, the CDR3 is TGTGCCAGCGTACCGGGGCGGGAGACAGATACGCAGTATTTT.

The gene calls are TRBV7-8 and TRBJ1-2; 7 nucleotides line up with TRBD1. J was trimmed by 8 bases and V by 3 bases; bases with no gene match: 15. This CDR3 region has 16 residues. Per germline, CDR1 SGHVS and CDR2 FQNEAQ. The CDR3 nucleotides read TGTGCCAGCAGCTTGGTGCCCGGGACAGTGCCCCGGGGCTACACCTTC. Its translation is CASSLVPGTVPRGYTF. Variable domain in full (rest from reference TRBV7-8 and TRBJ1-2): GAGVSQSPRYKVAKRGQDVALRCDPISGHVSLFWYQQALGQGPEFLTYFQNEAQLDKSGLPSDRFFAERPEGSVSTLKIQRTQQEDSAVYLCASSLVPGTVPRGYTFGSGTRLTVV.

The V gene is TRBV2, the J gene TRBJ1-5; tentative D call: TRBD1 (6 bases). This CDR3 is built from 15 residues. The V gene's germline CDR1 is SNHLY and CDR2 FYNNEI. The germline V and J ends were trimmed by 3 bases and 0 bases, with 9 bases remaining between them. The CDR3, as DNA: TGTGCCAGCAGTGACAGGGGATTTAGCAATCAGCCCCAGCATTTT. Amino acids: CASSDRGFSNQPQHF.

The rearrangement links TRBV4-1 to TRBJ1-3; D possibly corresponds to TRBD1 (5 bases). V lost 3 bases, J lost 11 bases, and 17 bases lay in between. Looked up from germline, CDR1 is MGHRA and CDR2 is YSYEKL. CDR3 size: 14 residues. DNA for the CDR3: TGCGCCAGCAGCCAGCCCGGATTGACGGGGGCCATATATTTT. Encoded protein: CASSQPGLTGAIYF.

With regard to this clone: The sample carries other DNA sequences with the same CDR3. CDR3 DNA: TGTGCCAGCTCACCAGACAGGGGAAATCAGCCCCAGCATTTT. Translation: CASSPDRGNQPQHF. The rearrangement joins TRBV18 to TRBJ1-5, with 8 bases lining up with TRBD1. Germline CDR1 and CDR2: KGHSH and LQKENI. J lost 4 bases, V lost 2 bases, and 1 base had no gene match. There are 14 residues in the CDR3.

The J gene is TRBJ2-5, the V gene TRBV18, with D perhaps TRBD1 (5 bases). This CDR3 region has 14 residues. Germline V gene data show CDR1 as KGHSH and CDR2 as LQKENI. Trimming cost V 4 bases and J 2 bases, with 11 bases left between them. The DNA of the CDR3 is TGTGCCAGCTCACAGGGGCATGGGCAAGAGACCCAGTACTTC. Amino acids: CASSQGHGQETQYF.

The V and J genes are TRBV28 and TRBJ2-3, with 11 positions matching TRBD2. The trim removed 6 bases at V and 0 bases at J, leaving 8 bases unmatched. The CDR3 covers 17 residues. CDR1 and CDR2 from the germline V gene are MDHEN and SYDVKM. The CDR3, as DNA: TGTGCCAGCAGGACGACTAGCGGGATATCTAGCACAGATACGCAGTATTTT. It translates to CASRTTSGISSTDTQYF.

This clone was seen just once. The CDR3 here is CASGTGGSSTDTQYF. The CDR3 nucleotides read TGTGCCAGCGGTACTGGCGGGAGTAGCACAGATACGCAGTATTTT. This chain uses TRBV28 with TRBJ2-3; 7 bases are shared with TRBD2. From germline, CDR1 is MDHEN and CDR2 SYDVKM. V lost 8 bases and J lost 0; bases outside the gene matches: 8. This CDR3 spans 15 amino acids. Full variable domain (outside the CDR3, taken from reference TRBV28 and TRBJ2-3): DVKVTQSSRYLVKRTGEKVFLECVQDMDHENMFWYRQDPGLGLRLIYFSYDVKMKEKGDIPEGYSVSREKKERFSLILESASTNQTSMYLCASGTGGSSTDTQYFGPGTRLTVL.

The V and J genes are TRBV2 and TRBJ2-7; 9 bases match TRBD2. The CDR3 has 16 residues. V shed 4 bases and J 6 bases; nucleotides not matched to a gene: 13. Germline V gene data show CDR1 as SNHLY and CDR2 as FYNNEI. Written as DNA, the CDR3 is TGTGCCAGCAGTGCCTATGGCGGGGGGGGCACAGGCGAGCAGTACTTC. Translation gives CASSAYGGGGTGEQYF. The variable domain in full, completed from reference TRBV2 and TRBJ2-7, reads EPEVTQTPSHQVTQMGQEVILRCVPISNHLYFYWYRQILGQKVEFLVSFYNNEISEKSEIFDDQFSVERPDGSNFTLKIRSTKLEDSAMYFCASSAYGGGGTGEQYFGPGTRLTVT.

The chain joins TRBV7-2 to TRBJ2-5; D is uncertain. Germline-derived CDR1 and CDR2 are SGHTA and FQGNSA. V lost 3 bases and J 4 bases, leaving 9 bases between the germline ends. The CDR3 has 13 residues. The CDR3, as DNA: TGTGCCAGCAGCTTGGCCGCAGGAGAGACCCAGTACTTC. This translates into CASSLAAGETQYF.

The V call is TRBV9, the J call TRBJ2-7; 9 bases map to TRBD2. This CDR3 contains 15 residues. Germline trimming cut 4 bases from V and 0 bases from J; bases unmatched to any gene: 5. The germline V gene encodes CDR1 SGDLS and CDR2 YYNGEE. In nucleotides, the CDR3 is TGTGCCAGCAGCCGGAGCGGGGGGAGCTCCTACGAGCAGTACTTC. Encoded protein: CASSRSGGSSYEQYF.

This chain joins TRBV10-2 and TRBJ1-6; TRBD1 is a possible D gene (6 bases). The CDR3 runs 12 residues. The ends were cut back, 5 bases at V and 8 bases at J, with 7 bases in the middle. Germline CDR1 WSHSY, CDR2 SAAADI. The CDR3 DNA follows: TGCGCCAGCAGTTACAGGGATTCACCCCTCCACTTT. Residues: CASSYRDSPLHF.

J is TRBJ2-1 and V is TRBV29-1; 13 nucleotides agree with TRBD2. CDR3 size: 16 residues. Germline V gene lookup returns CDR1 SQVTM and CDR2 ANQGSEA. The V gene end was trimmed by 4 bases and the J gene end by 8 bases; junction bases not matched to a gene: 11. The CDR3 coding sequence is TGCAGCGTTGCTCCACCGACTAGCGGGAGGAGGGATGAGCAGTTCTTC. The encoded protein is CSVAPPTSGRRDEQFF.

This chain joins TRBV28 and TRBJ2-7, with 13 bases that match TRBD2. The CDR3 is made up of 17 amino acids. Germline values: CDR1 MDHEN, CDR2 SYDVKM. After removal of 3 bases from V and 0 bases from J, the junction contained 5 bases not matched to a gene. The CDR3 nucleotides read TGTGCCAGCAGTTTTACTAGACTAGCGGGAGGCTCCTACGAGCAGTACTTC. It codes for CASSFTRLAGGSYEQYF. Complete variable domain (other parts from reference TRBV28 and TRBJ2-7): DVKVTQSSRYLVKRTGEKVFLECVQDMDHENMFWYRQDPGLGLRLIYFSYDVKMKEKGDIPEGYSVSREKKERFSLILESASTNQTSMYLCASSFTRLAGGSYEQYFGPGTRLTVT.

This clone showed up just once. The rearrangement links TRBV2 to TRBJ1-2; possible D gene TRBD1, 6 bases. The CDR3 consists of 14 residues. Germline V CDR1 and CDR2: SNHLY, FYNNEI. V was trimmed by 7 bases and J by 4 bases, leaving 16 bases between them. The CDR3 nucleotides read TGTGCCAGCACGGGTACAGGGTTTAGCTATGGCTACACCTTC. Its translation: CASTGTGFSYGYTF.

The chain uses TRBV19 and TRBJ2-7, with 10 bases matching TRBD2. The CDR3 runs 14 residues. Germline CDR1 is LNHDA and CDR2 is SQIVND (reference sequence). V lost 4 bases and J lost 2; bases outside the gene matches: 2. CDR3 in DNA: TGTGCCAGTAGTACCACTAGCGGGGCCTACGAGCAGTACTTC. It codes for CASSTTSGAYEQYF.